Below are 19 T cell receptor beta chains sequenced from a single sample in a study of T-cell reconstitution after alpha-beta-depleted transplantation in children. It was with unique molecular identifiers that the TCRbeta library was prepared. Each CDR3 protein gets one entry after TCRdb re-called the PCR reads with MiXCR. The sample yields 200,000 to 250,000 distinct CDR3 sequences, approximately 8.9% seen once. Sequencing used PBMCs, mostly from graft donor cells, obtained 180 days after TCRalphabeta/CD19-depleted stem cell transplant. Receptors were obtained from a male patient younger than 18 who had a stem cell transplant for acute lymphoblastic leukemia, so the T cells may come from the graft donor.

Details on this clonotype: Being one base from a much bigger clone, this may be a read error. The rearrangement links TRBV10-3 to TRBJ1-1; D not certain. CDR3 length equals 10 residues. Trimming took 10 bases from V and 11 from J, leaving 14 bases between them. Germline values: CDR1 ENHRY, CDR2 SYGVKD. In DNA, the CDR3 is TGTGCCACTCTCGGACTTGACGCTTTCTTT. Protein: CATLGLDAFF.

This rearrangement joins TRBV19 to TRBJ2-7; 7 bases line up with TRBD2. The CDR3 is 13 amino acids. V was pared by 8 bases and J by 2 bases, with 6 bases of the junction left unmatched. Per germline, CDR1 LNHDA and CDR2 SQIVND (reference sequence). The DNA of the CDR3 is TGTGCCAGTGGCCCCGGACTAGCCTACGAGCAGTACTTC. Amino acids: CASGPGLAYEQYF. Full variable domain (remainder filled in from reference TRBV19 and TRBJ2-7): DGGITQSPKYLFRKEGQNVTLSCEQNLNHDAMYWYRQDPGQGLRLIYYSQIVNDFQKGDIAEGYSVSREKKESFPLTVTSAQKNPTAFYLCASGPGLAYEQYFGPGTRLTVT.

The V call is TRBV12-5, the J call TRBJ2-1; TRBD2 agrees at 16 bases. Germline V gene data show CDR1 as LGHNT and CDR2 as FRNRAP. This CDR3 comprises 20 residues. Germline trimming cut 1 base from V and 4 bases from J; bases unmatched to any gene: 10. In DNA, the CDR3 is TGTGCTAGTGGTTTGGCTGGGACTAGCGGGAGGGCCCCTTGGTACAATGAGCAGTTCTTC. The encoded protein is CASGLAGTSGRAPWYNEQFF.

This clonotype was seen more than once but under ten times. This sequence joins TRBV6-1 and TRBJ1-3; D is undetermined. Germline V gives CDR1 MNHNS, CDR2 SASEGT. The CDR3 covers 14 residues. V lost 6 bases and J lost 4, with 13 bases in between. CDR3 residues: CASRTAGMGNTIYF. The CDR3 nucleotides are TGTGCCAGCAGGACGGCGGGGATGGGAAACACCATATATTTT.

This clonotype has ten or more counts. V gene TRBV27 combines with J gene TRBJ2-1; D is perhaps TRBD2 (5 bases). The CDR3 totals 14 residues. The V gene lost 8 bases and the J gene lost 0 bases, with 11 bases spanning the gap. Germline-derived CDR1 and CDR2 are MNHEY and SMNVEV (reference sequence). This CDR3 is CASFSGSSYNEQFF. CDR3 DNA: TGTGCCAGCTTCTCGGGGAGCTCCTACAATGAGCAGTTCTTC.

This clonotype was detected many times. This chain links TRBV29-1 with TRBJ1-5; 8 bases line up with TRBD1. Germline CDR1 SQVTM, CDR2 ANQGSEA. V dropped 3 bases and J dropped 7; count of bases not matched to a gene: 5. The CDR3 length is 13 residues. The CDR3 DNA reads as TGCAGCGTTGAGACAGGGGAGGGCCAGCCCCAGCATTTT. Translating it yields CSVETGEGQPQHF.

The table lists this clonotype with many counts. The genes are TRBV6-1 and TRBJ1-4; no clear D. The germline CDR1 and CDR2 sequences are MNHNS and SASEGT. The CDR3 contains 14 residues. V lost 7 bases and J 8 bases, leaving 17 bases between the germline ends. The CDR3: CASTPGIRGEKLFF. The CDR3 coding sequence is TGTGCCAGCACCCCGGGCATCCGGGGAGAAAAACTGTTTTTT.

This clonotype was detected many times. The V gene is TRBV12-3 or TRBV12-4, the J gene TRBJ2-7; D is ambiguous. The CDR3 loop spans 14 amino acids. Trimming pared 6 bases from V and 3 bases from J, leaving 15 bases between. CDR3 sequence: CASSPTTRSYEQYF. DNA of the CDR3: TGTGCCAGCAGCCCCACCACACGGAGCTACGAGCAGTACTTC.

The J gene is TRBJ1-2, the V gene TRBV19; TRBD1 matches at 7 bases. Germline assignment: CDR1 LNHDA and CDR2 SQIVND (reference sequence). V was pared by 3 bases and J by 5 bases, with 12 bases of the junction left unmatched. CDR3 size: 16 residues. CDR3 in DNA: TGTGCCAGTAGTATTAGTCGACAGGGATACAGATATGGCTACACCTTC. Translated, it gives CASSISRQGYRYGYTF.

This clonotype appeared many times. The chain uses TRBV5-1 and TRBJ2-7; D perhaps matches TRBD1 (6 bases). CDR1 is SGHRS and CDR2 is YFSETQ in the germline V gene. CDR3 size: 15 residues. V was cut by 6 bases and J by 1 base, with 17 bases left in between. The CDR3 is CASNLAPTGSYEQYF. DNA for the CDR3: TGCGCCAGCAATTTGGCGCCGACAGGTTCCTACGAGCAGTACTTC.

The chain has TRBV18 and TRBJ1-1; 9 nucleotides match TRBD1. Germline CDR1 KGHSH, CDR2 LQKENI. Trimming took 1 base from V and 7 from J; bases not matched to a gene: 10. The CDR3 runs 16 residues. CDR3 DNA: TGTGCCAGCTCACCACTAACGGGACAGGGCCCGAGTGAAGCTTTCTTT. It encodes CASSPLTGQGPSEAFF.

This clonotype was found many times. The CDR3 spells CASSFTMGNTEAFF. CDR3 coding DNA: TGCGCCAGCAGCTTTACAATGGGGAACACTGAAGCTTTCTTT. The rearrangement joins TRBV5-1 to TRBJ1-1; unclear D gene. The V gene's germline CDR1 is SGHRS and CDR2 YFSETQ. Between the trimmed V and J ends, which lost 2 bases and 1 base, there was a span of 9 bases. This CDR3 has 14 amino acids.

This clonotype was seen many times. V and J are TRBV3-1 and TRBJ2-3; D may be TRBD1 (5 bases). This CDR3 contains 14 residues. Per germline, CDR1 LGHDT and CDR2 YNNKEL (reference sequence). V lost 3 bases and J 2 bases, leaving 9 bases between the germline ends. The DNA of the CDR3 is TGTGCCAGCAGCCATTGGGGCGCCACAGATACGCAGTATTTT. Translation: CASSHWGATDTQYF.

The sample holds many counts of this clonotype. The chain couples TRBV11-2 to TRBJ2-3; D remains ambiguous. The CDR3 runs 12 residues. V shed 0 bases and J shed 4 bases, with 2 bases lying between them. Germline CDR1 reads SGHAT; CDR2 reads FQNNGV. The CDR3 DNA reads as TGTGCCAGCAGCTTAGACGCAGATACGCAGTATTTT. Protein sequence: CASSLDADTQYF.

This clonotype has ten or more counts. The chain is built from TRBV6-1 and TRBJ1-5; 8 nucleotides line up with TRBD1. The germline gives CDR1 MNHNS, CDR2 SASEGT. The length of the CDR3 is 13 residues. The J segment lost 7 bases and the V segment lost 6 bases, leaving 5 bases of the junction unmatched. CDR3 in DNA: TGTGCCAGCAGCCGGACAGGGATCCAGCCCCAGCATTTT. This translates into CASSRTGIQPQHF.

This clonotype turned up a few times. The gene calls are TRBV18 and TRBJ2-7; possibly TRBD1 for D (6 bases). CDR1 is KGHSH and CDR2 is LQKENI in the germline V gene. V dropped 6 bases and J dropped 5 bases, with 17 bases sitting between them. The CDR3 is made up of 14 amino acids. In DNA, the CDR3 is TGTGCCAGCTCGGCGTTACAGGGTAACAACGAGCAGTACTTC. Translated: CASSALQGNNEQYF. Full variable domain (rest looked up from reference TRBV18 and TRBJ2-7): NAGVMQNPRHLVRRRGQEARLRCSPMKGHSHVYWYRQLPEEGLKFMVYLQKENIIDESGMPKERFSAEFPKEGPSILRIQQVVRGDSAAYFCASSALQGNNEQYFGPGTRLTVT.

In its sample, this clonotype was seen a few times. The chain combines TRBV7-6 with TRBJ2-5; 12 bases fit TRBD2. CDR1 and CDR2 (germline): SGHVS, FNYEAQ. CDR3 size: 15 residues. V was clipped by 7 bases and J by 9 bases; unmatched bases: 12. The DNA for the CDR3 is TGTGCCAGCACCGAAGCGACTAGCGGGGGTGGGGCCCAGTACTTC. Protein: CASTEATSGGGAQYF.

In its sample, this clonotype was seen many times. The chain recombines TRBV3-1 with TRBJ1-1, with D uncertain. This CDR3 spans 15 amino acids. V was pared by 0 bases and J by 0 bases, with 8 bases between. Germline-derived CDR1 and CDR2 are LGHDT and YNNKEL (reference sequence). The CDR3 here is CASSQEGSVNTEAFF. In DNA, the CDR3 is TGTGCCAGCAGCCAAGAAGGGTCGGTGAACACTGAAGCTTTCTTT.

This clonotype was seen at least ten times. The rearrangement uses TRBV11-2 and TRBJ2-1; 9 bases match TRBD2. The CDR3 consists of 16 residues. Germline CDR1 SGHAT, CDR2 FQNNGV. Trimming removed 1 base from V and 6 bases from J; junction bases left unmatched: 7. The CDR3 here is CASSLGGLAPFNEQFF. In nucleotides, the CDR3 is TGTGCCAGCAGCTTAGGGGGACTAGCCCCTTTCAATGAGCAGTTCTTC.